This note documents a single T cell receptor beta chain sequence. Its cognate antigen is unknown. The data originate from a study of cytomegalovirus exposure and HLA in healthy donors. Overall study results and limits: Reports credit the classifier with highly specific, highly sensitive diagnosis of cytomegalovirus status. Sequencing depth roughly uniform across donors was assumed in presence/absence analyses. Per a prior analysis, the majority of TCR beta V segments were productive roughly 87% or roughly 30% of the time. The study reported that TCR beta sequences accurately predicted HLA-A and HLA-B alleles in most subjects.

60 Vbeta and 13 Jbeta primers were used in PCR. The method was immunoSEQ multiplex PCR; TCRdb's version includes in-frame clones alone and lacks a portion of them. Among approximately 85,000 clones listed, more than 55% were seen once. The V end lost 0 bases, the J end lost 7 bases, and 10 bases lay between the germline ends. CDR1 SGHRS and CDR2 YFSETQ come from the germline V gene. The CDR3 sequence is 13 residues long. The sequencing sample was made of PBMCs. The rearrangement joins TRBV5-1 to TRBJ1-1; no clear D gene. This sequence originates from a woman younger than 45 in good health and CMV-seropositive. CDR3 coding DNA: TGCGCCAGCAGCTTGGGGCCGGGAAGTGAAGCTTTCTTT. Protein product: CASSLGPGSEAFF.